This T cell receptor beta chain was sequenced in a study of T cells in Graves' hyperthyroidism and ophthalmopathy. Using RNA transcripts as the source, TCR beta CDR3 regions were amplified. RT-PCR in the first round (using the HTBI primer set) targeted the TCR CDR3. TCRdb recomputed calls from the multiplex PCR reads with MiXCR, one row per CDR3 protein. Of some 620,000 distinct CDR3 sequences in the sample, 15% to 20% were seen once. Ten or more counts support this clonotype. Germline values: CDR1 DFQATT, CDR2 SNEGSKA (reference sequence). Trimming took 1 base from V and 4 from J; bases not matched to a gene: 21. The CDR3 sequence is 20 residues long.

V is TRBV20-1 and J is TRBJ2-3, with 9 bases lining up with TRBD2. This clonotype was sampled from a woman aged 30 to 39 with Graves' hyperthyroidism. Sequenced: blood. This CDR3 reads CSARVPSGMDTGGTADTQYF. The CDR3 DNA sequence: TGCAGTGCTAGAGTGCCTAGCGGGATGGATACGGGCGGCACGGCAGATACGCAGTATTTT.